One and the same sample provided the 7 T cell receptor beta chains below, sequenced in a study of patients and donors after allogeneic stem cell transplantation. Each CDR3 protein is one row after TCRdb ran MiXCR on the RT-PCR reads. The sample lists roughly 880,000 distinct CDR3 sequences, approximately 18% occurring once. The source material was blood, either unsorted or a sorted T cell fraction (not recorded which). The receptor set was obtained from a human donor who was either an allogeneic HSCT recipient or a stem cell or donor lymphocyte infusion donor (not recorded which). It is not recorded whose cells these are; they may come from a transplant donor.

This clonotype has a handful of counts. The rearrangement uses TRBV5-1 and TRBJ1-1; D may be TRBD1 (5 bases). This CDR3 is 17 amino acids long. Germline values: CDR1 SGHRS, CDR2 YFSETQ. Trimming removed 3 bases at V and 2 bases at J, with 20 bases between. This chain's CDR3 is CASSSIQTGTGNTEAFF. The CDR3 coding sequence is TGCGCCAGCAGCTCGATACAAACCGGGACGGGTAACACTGAAGCTTTCTTT.

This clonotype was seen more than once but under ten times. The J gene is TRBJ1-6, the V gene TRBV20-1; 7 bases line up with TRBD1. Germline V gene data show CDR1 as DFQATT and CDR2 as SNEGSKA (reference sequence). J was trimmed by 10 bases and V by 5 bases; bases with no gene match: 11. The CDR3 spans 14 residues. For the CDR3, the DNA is TGCAGTGCTCCCATGACAGGGAGGAACTCACCCCTCCACTTT. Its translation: CSAPMTGRNSPLHF.

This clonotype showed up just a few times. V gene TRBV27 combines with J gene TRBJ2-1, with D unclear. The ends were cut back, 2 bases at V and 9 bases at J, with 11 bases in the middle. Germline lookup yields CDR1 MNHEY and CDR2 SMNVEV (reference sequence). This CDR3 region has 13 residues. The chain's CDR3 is CASSLVPSSEQFF. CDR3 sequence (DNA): TGTGCCAGCAGTTTAGTGCCTAGTAGTGAGCAGTTCTTC.

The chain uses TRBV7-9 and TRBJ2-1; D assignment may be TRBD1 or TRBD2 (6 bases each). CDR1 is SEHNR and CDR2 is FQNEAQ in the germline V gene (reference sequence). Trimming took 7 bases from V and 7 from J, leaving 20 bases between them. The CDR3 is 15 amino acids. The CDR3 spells CASKDSGGGQNEQFF. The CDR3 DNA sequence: TGTGCCAGCAAGGATAGCGGAGGGGGGCAGAATGAGCAGTTCTTC.

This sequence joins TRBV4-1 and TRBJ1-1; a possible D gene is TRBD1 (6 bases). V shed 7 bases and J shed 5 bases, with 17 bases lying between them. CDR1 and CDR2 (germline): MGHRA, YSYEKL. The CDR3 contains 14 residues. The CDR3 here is CASIHGEGDTEAFF. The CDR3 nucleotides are TGCGCCAGCATACATGGGGAGGGGGATACTGAAGCTTTCTTT.

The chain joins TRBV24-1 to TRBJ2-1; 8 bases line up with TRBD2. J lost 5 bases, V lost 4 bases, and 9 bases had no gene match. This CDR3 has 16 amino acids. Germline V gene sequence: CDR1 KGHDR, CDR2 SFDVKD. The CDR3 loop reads CATSDRSGSINNEQFF. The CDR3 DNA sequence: TGTGCCACCAGTGACCGAAGCGGGAGTATCAACAATGAGCAGTTCTTC.

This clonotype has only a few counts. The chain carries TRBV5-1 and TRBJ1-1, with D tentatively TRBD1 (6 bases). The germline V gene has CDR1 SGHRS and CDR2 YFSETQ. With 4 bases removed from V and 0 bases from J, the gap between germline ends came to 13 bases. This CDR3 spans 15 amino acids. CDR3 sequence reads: CASSPGQIMNTEAFF. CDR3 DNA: TGCGCCAGCAGCCCCGGACAGATAATGAACACTGAAGCTTTCTTT.